These 21 T cell receptor beta chains originate from one sample sequenced in a study of T cell responses to AZD1222 COVID-19 vaccine. Some clones are missing from TCRdb's copy, which holds only in-frame ones; the method was immunoSEQ multiplex PCR. Seen here are approximately 150,000 clones, 90% to 95% observed once, and the top ten hold roughly 4.6%. Sequencing was performed on peripheral blood, taken 28 days after the second AZD1222 dose. The origin of the receptors is an adult who received the AZD1222 COVID-19 vaccine.

The chain recombines TRBV21-1 with TRBJ2-6; the table's D call, TRBD2, was not checked against the DNA. TRBV21-1 is listed as a pseudogene. The CDR3 extends over 19 amino acids. The CDR3 DNA reads TGTGCCAGCAGCAAAAATCGGGGCGGGGGACACTCTGGGGCCAACGTCCTGACTTTC. It codes for CASSKNRGGGHSGANVLTF.

The CDR3 DNA sequence: TGTGCCAGCCGGTCTGGGACAGGGAATCAGCCCCAGCATTTT. The encoded protein is CASRSGTGNQPQHF. This chain links TRBV18 with TRBJ1-5, with 9 bases lining up with TRBD1. Germline V gene lookup returns CDR1 KGHSH and CDR2 LQKENI. The CDR3 contains 14 residues. After removal of 8 bases from V and 4 bases from J, the junction contained 6 bases not matched to a gene.

Here the CDR3 reads CASSLEVGQRAFF. The CDR3 coding sequence is TGTGCCAGCAGCTTAGAGGTTGGACAGAGAGCTTTCTTT. The rearrangement uses TRBV11-2 and TRBJ1-1, with a tentative D call TRBD1 (6 bases). This CDR3 region has 13 residues. Trimming removed 0 bases from V and 10 bases from J, with 12 bases in between. CDR1 and CDR2 from the germline V gene are SGHAT and FQNNGV.

Turning to this clone: Germline is not matched at one junction end, which may reflect a read error. The chain employs TRBV12-3 or TRBV12-4 and TRBJ1-1; maybe TRBD1 (5 bases). This CDR3 has 11 residues. The CDR3 sequence: CASSQDRGPYF. The CDR3 DNA follows: TGTGCCAGCAGTCAGGACCGGGGCCCCTACTTT.

V and J are TRBV19 and TRBJ2-1; 11 bases agree with TRBD1. CDR3 length: 15 residues. In germline, CDR1 is LNHDA, CDR2 SQIVND (reference sequence). Trimming took 10 bases from V and 1 from J; bases not matched to a gene: 6. CDR3 amino acids: CAISDRGHSYNEQFF. The CDR3 DNA reads as TGTGCCATTTCGGACAGGGGGCATTCCTACAATGAGCAGTTCTTC.

This clone was picked up a small number of times. DNA of the CDR3: TGTGCCAGCAGTGAGAAGCTAGCGGGAGTTGGAGAGCAGTACTTC. Its protein is CASSEKLAGVGEQYF. The chain employs TRBV2 and TRBJ2-7; 10 bases line up with TRBD2. V dropped 3 bases and J dropped 7; count of bases not matched to a gene: 9. The CDR3 totals 15 residues. Germline V CDR1 and CDR2: SNHLY, FYNNEI.

V and J are TRBV3-1 (or the pseudogene TRBV3-2) and TRBJ1-4; no clear D gene. The CDR3 is 11 residues long. Germline V gives CDR1 LGHDT, CDR2 YNNKEL (reference sequence). V was pared by 4 bases and J by 8 bases, with 5 bases between. As DNA, the CDR3 is TGTGCCAGCAGCCCTGGGGAAAAACTGTTTTTT. Translating it yields CASSPGEKLFF.

The chain has TRBV29-1 and TRBJ2-1; 9 positions agree with TRBD2. This CDR3 spans 14 amino acids. In germline, CDR1 is SQVTM, CDR2 ANQGSEA. V was pared by 6 bases and J by 8 bases, with 11 bases of the junction left unmatched. The CDR3 bases are TGCAGCGTCGGTAGCGGGAGTGCGGGGGATGAGCAGTTCTTC. Translating gives CSVGSGSAGDEQFF.

This clone was detected once. As DNA, the CDR3 is TGTGCCAGCAGCGCCGGGACACCCCTTGGCGAGCAGTACTTC. This translates into CASSAGTPLGEQYF. The rearrangement links TRBV25-1 to TRBJ2-7; the D gene is possibly TRBD1 (6 bases). In germline, CDR1 is MGHDK, CDR2 SYGVNS. The ends were cut back, 6 bases at V and 6 bases at J, with 18 bases in the middle. The CDR3 is made up of 14 amino acids.

This clone was seen a handful of times. The chain links TRBV7-9 to TRBJ1-1, with 7 bases fitting TRBD1. Germline V gene sequence: CDR1 SEHNR, CDR2 FQNEAQ (reference sequence). This CDR3 is built from 14 residues. V lost 0 bases and J lost 6; bases outside the gene matches: 4. The CDR3 DNA reads TGTGCCAGCAGCTTAGCACAGGGGAAGGCTGAAGCTTTCTTT. This sequence encodes CASSLAQGKAEAFF.

This chain connects TRBV5-1 to TRBJ2-1; 8 positions agree with TRBD2. The V gene end was trimmed by 4 bases and the J gene end by 7 bases; junction bases not matched to a gene: 10. The CDR3 consists of 15 residues. The germline CDR1 and CDR2 sequences are SGHRS and YFSETQ. The CDR3 DNA reads TGCGCCAGCAGCCAGGGGAGCGGGAGCTCGAATGAGCAGTTCTTC. Translating gives CASSQGSGSSNEQFF.

The chain carries TRBV6-5 and TRBJ2-6, with D possibly matching TRBD2 (5 bases). V lost 2 bases and J lost 0, with 8 bases in between. The CDR3 is 16 amino acids. The V gene's germline CDR1 is MNHEY and CDR2 SVGAGI. In DNA form, the CDR3 reads TGTGCCAGCAGTTACGAGGGCAACTCTGGGGCCAACGTCCTGACTTTC. Translation gives CASSYEGNSGANVLTF.

V usage is TRBV4-3 and J usage is TRBJ2-1; D is ambiguous. Germline CDR1 LGHNA, CDR2 YSLEER. V was cut by 4 bases and J by 2 bases, with 3 bases left in between. The CDR3 contains 12 residues. CDR3 sequence: CASSLTYNEQFF. The DNA of the CDR3 is TGCGCCAGCAGCCTTACCTACAATGAGCAGTTCTTC.

The rearrangement uses TRBV2 and TRBJ2-7, with TRBD2 matching 7 bases. V shed 1 base, J shed 4 bases, and the junction held 7 bases outside the gene matches. CDR1 SNHLY and CDR2 FYNNEI come from the germline V gene. CDR3 length equals 15 residues. The CDR3 DNA is TGTGCCAGCAGTGAAGGTTGGGCGGGAGTGTACGAGCAGTACTTC. Protein: CASSEGWAGVYEQYF.

The chain links TRBV29-1 to TRBJ1-3; maybe TRBD1 (5 bases). The V end was cut by 5 bases, the J end by 0 bases, with 26 bases between. This CDR3 contains 19 residues. Germline lookup yields CDR1 SQVTM and CDR2 ANQGSEA. In DNA form, the CDR3 reads TGCAGCGTTTCCCCCGGGACCTGGGAGGGTGTAGTCTCTGGAAACACCATATATTTT. This codes for CSVSPGTWEGVVSGNTIYF.

The V call is TRBV11-2, the J call TRBJ2-1; 14 bases map to TRBD2. V shed 0 bases, J shed 8 bases, and the junction held 9 bases outside the gene matches. The CDR3 loop spans 18 amino acids. CDR1 is SGHAT, CDR2 FQNNGV, per germline. CDR3 protein: CASSLEWGPTSGRDEQFF. The CDR3 nucleotides read TGTGCCAGCAGCTTAGAATGGGGCCCGACTAGCGGGAGGGATGAGCAGTTCTTC.

This chain links TRBV3-1 (or the pseudogene TRBV3-2) with TRBJ2-1, with 9 bases aligning to TRBD2. After removal of 6 bases from V and 5 bases from J, the junction contained 11 bases not matched to a gene. CDR1 is LGHDT, CDR2 YNNKEL, per germline (reference sequence). There are 16 residues in the CDR3. The CDR3 DNA follows: TGTGCCAGCAGACGTACTCTAGCGGGATGGAACAATGAGCAGTTCTTC. Translation gives CASRRTLAGWNNEQFF.

The chain couples TRBV19 to TRBJ1-1; no clear D. Germline V gene data show CDR1 as LNHDA and CDR2 as SQIVND (reference sequence). This CDR3 region has 15 residues. V lost 7 bases and J 2 bases, leaving 17 bases between the germline ends. The CDR3 DNA reads TGTGCCAGTACCCTCGATGGCCATTTCAACACTGAAGCTTTCTTT. This translates into CASTLDGHFNTEAFF.

V usage is TRBV30 and J usage is TRBJ2-7; no firm D call. CDR3 size: 12 residues. Germline V gene data show CDR1 as GTSNPN and CDR2 as SVGIG (reference sequence). Trimming took off 5 bases at V and 0 bases at J, with 8 bases between the two ends. In DNA form, the CDR3 reads TGTGCCTGGGACTTGAGCTCCTACGAGCAGTACTTC. The encoded protein is CAWDLSSYEQYF. Complete variable domain (other parts from reference TRBV30 and TRBJ2-7): SQTIHQWPATLVQPVGSPLSLECTVEGTSNPNLYWYRQAAGRGLQLLFYSVGIGQISSEVPQNLSASRPQDRQFILSSKKLLLSDSGFYLCAWDLSSYEQYFGPGTRLTVT.

The sample holds one count of this clone. The rearrangement uses TRBV5-8 and TRBJ2-1; D is ambiguous. Trimming removed 0 bases from V and 2 bases from J, with 9 bases in between. This CDR3 is built from 15 residues. Looked up from germline, CDR1 is SGHTS and CDR2 is YDEGEE. The CDR3 sequence: CASSLVGITYNEQFF. As DNA, the CDR3 is TGTGCCAGCAGCTTGGTAGGGATCACCTACAATGAGCAGTTCTTC.

This chain connects TRBV6-2 or TRBV6-3 to TRBJ1-1, with a possible D match to TRBD1 (5 bases). The CDR3 spans 18 residues. The V end lost 3 bases, the J end lost 5 bases, and 25 bases lay between the germline ends. The V gene's germline CDR1 is MNHEY and CDR2 SVGEGT. The CDR3 nucleotides are TGTGCCAGCAGTTATAGTCGGGCTGATTGGGGGTCGAAGACTGAAGCTTTCTTT. Protein: CASSYSRADWGSKTEAFF.